Sequencing of this T cell receptor beta chain was carried out in a study of Graves' ophthalmopathy and Graves' hyperthyroidism. Across the study: Before any treatment was given, at initial diagnosis, peripheral blood was collected.

Findings and limits, study-wide: A majority of expanded thyroid clonotypes exceeding 0.001 frequency were likewise present in blood.

Germline CDR1 SGHAT, CDR2 FQNNGV. The CDR3 runs 15 residues. Deletions cut 0 bases from V and 7 bases from J, with 15 bases between. Amplification from RNA transcripts yielded the TCR beta CDR3 regions. RT-PCR in the first round used HTBI primers; a second-round multiplex PCR followed. TCRdb analysed the multiplex PCR reads with MiXCR anew, one entry per CDR3 protein. Among 150,000 to 200,000 distinct CDR3 sequences listed, around two fifths were seen once. Excluded: other autoimmune disease, uncontrolled infection, pregnancy or lactation. The PBMCs originated from over 9 ml of fresh peripheral blood. Remarks on this clonotype: The antigen remains undetermined.

This clonotype originated in a man younger than 45 with Graves' ophthalmopathy. Source material: peripheral blood. The chain recombines TRBV11-2 with TRBJ2-5; TRBD1 might be the D (5 bases). In DNA form, the CDR3 reads TGTGCCAGCAGCTTAGATCAAGGCAGGGTGGCGACCCAGTACTTC. This encodes CASSLDQGRVATQYF.